This TCR beta chain was sequenced during a study of radiation and T cells in renal cell carcinoma (TCRdb year 2020). The study in broad terms: A total of under 60 samples underwent TCR beta sequencing, made up of roughly 26 tumors and approximately 27 peripheral blood samples. The final blood draw was performed at 4 weeks after radiation, at the same time as nephrectomy. Across all 55 or so samples, approximately 4,000,000 unique CDR3 nucleotide sequences, encoding 2,658,974 unique CDR3 amino acid sequences, were identified. Broad study findings and their caveats: In blood, the top tumor clonotypes increased between baseline and 2 weeks post-radiation and then shrank by 4 weeks, which suggests that tumor-resident clones expanded only transiently. Tracking of blood repertoire dynamics stopped at four to five weeks after treatment, with no follow-up past that point. With a single-armed trial design, the study had no way to address how radiation dose or scheduling affects the TCR repertoire. Because no pretreatment tumor biopsies were available, whether clonotypes were present in the tumor at baseline could not be determined.

The time point label corresponds to: blood 4 weeks post-SBRT, at nephrectomy. The label giving this sample's treatment or condition can be read as: 15 Gy SBRT to primary tumor, nephrectomy 4 weeks later. The samples were drawn from a clinical trial, where primary renal cell carcinomas were treated with 15 Gy of stereotactic body radiation therapy and then removed by nephrectomy 4 weeks afterward. To follow tumor-enriched clonotypes, serial peripheral blood was collected from radiation-treated patients at baseline and at 2 weeks and 4 weeks after SBRT. Renal cell carcinoma with clear cell pathology was present in all patients. Genomic DNA for TCR sequencing was prepared using the QIAamp DNA Blood Mini Kit (Qiagen). Samples were included in the analyses only if all quality control checks were passed. TCR beta libraries were generated from genomic DNA with the immunoSEQ kit, following the manufacturer's recommendations. Library preparation used a first multiplex PCR with proprietary primers, then a second PCR adding unique barcodes, with bead cleanups after each round. Each sample batch included a kit-provided positive control reaction and a negative control reaction. The final libraries underwent checking on an Agilent 4200 TapeStation D1000 ScreenTape, volumetric pooling, and quantification by qPCR. Sequencing was performed on an Illumina NextSeq500 with a MidOutput 150-cycle cartridge, and 156 Read1 and 15 Index1 cycles were run with kit custom primers. The pooled library was loaded at approximately 1 pM, with an approximately 20% PhiX control spiked in. Per the original workflow: Vendor-processed data were analyzed in R, with a clonotype defined as all T cells sharing the same CDR3 nucleotide sequence. For clone abundance analyses, frequencies were normalized to the 10,000 most abundant clones per sample. Public T cell clones, averaging fewer than five per sample, were removed before analysis. An abundance difference of at least 32-fold between compartments was the criterion for calling clonotypes tumor-enriched or baseline blood-enriched. A beta-binomial differential abundance model was used to identify clonotypes that were expanded or contracted between blood time points. The Baroni-Urbani and Buser coefficient was used to measure tumor-blood repertoire similarity, and groups were compared with two-tailed Wilcoxon tests in R. What TCRdb holds here is the immuneACCESS table cut down to in-frame rearrangements. Part of the clones is not present; checked against another copy, under half of the missing clones reflect an unresolved V gene, and the others are unexplained. D and trimming come from the DNA, and the V and J calls and clone size come from that table. The sample includes approximately 43,000 clones, with 80% to 85% observed a single time. 25% to 30% of the sample goes to the ten largest clones.

This clone showed up just once. The target of this receptor is not known. No qualities accompany the bases; no much larger clone lies one base away. Reading the germline V gene gives CDR1 SQVTM and CDR2 ANQGSEA. The CDR3 contains 17 residues, cysteine and phenylalanine counted. The CDR3 DNA has 51 bases and is translated from base 1. The germline V and J ends show losses of 1 base and 8 bases respectively, and no gene match explains 15 bases of the junction. The sequenced sample was blood, obtained from a patient whose treatment included radiotherapy and nephrectomy. The source of this sequence is a woman between 65 and 79 years old with renal cell carcinoma. The V and J segments used are TRBV29-1 and TRBJ2-3, with TRBD2 matching 10 junction bases. The DNA is as follows: TGCAGCGTTGAAGGGGGAGCACTAGCGGGACCTTATGGTACGCAGTATTTT. Its product reads: CSVEGGALAGPYGTQYF.